Below, 14 T cell receptor beta chains from the same sample are listed, as sequenced in a study of shared T cell receptors in the human thymus. Assay: immunoSEQ multiplex PCR; the TCRdb copy retains only in-frame clones and omits some. The sample yields 72,000 or so clones, 90% to 95% seen once. Sequencing used thymocytes. These receptors were taken from a human donor.

This clone was counted once. The chain has TRBV18 and TRBJ2-7; perhaps TRBD1 as D (5 bases). Per the germline V gene, CDR1 is KGHSH and CDR2 is LQKENI. The CDR3 is 15 amino acids. The V end lost 3 bases, the J end lost 8 bases, and 20 bases lay between the germline ends. CDR3 coding DNA: TGTGCCAGCTCACCGACTCGGACAAACCATACGAAGCAGTACTTC. Translating it yields CASSPTRTNHTKQYF.

The chain couples TRBV4-2 to TRBJ2-1; D remains ambiguous. The germline V gene encodes CDR1 LGHNA and CDR2 YNFKEQ. V shed 0 bases and J shed 4 bases, with 13 bases lying between them. CDR3 length equals 16 residues. This CDR3 reads CASSQDRPFPYNEQFF. CDR3 bases: TGTGCCAGCAGCCAAGATCGACCCTTTCCTTACAATGAGCAGTTCTTC.

The V gene is TRBV7-3, the J gene TRBJ2-3; TRBD2 is a possible D gene (6 bases). This CDR3 region has 17 residues. Germline V CDR1 and CDR2: SGHTA, FQGTGA. The V end lost 2 bases, the J end lost 1 base, and 16 bases lay between the germline ends. The CDR3 DNA reads TGTGCCAGCAGCTTAGGTTGGAGGGGAAACTGCACAGATACGCAGTATTTT. This encodes CASSLGWRGNCTDTQYF.

This rearrangement joins TRBV27 to TRBJ2-3; D is unresolved. Per germline, CDR1 MNHEY and CDR2 SMNVEV (reference sequence). The CDR3 is made up of 17 amino acids. V lost 3 bases and J 0 bases, leaving 16 bases between the germline ends. The DNA of the CDR3 is TGTGCCAGCAGTTTGACTCGGACCGTCGGGAGCACAGATACGCAGTATTTT. It yields the protein CASSLTRTVGSTDTQYF.

The chain has TRBV14 and TRBJ2-7; no clear D gene. V gave up 4 bases and J gave up 7 bases, with 8 bases separating them. The CDR3 contains 11 residues. The germline CDR1 and CDR2 sequences are SGHDN and FVKESK. This chain's CDR3 is CASSLDREQYF. The CDR3 DNA sequence: TGTGCCAGCAGCCTGGACCGGGAGCAGTACTTC. The entire variable domain, with the rest obtained from reference TRBV14 and TRBJ2-7, is as follows: EAGVTQFPSHSVIEKGQTVTLRCDPISGHDNLYWYRRVMGKEIKFLLHFVKESKQDESGMPNNRFLAERTGGTYSTLKVQPAELEDSGVYFCASSLDREQYFGPGTRLTVT.

The rearrangement links TRBV28 to TRBJ2-3; D gene unclear. The CDR3 sequence is 16 residues long. CDR1 and CDR2 (germline): MDHEN, SYDVKM. V was clipped by 7 bases and J by 0 bases, with 17 bases between them. CDR3 DNA sequence: TGTGCCAGCACCTTAGGACGGACCGAAAGCACAGATACGCAGTATTTT. The encoded protein is CASTLGRTESTDTQYF.

The chain links TRBV7-3 to TRBJ2-3; the match to TRBD2 covers 14 bases. CDR1 SGHTA and CDR2 FQGTGA come from the germline V gene. The ends lost 2 bases at V and 0 bases at J; junction bases unmatched: 7. This CDR3 comprises 19 residues. CDR3 amino acids: CASSLGLAGGNTSTDTQYF. The CDR3 DNA follows: TGTGCCAGCAGCTTAGGACTAGCGGGGGGAAATACTAGCACAGATACGCAGTATTTT.

The table lists this clone with a count of one. This rearrangement joins TRBV5-1 to TRBJ1-6; TRBD1 might be the D (5 bases). V lost 4 bases and J 1 base, leaving 21 bases between the germline ends. Germline CDR1 SGHRS, CDR2 YFSETQ. The CDR3 loop spans 19 amino acids. CDR3 coding DNA: TGCGCCAGCAGCCCTCAGGGTTCCCCTCGGCGTTCCTATAATTCACCCCTCCACTTT. This codes for CASSPQGSPRRSYNSPLHF.

V and J are TRBV7-2 and TRBJ2-5, with D perhaps matching TRBD1 or TRBD2 (5 bases each). This CDR3 is built from 16 residues. Trimming pared 5 bases from V and 1 base from J, leaving 17 bases between. The germline V gene encodes CDR1 SGHTA and CDR2 FQGNSA. CDR3 bases: TGTGCCAGCAGCATGGGACGACCTTGGGGCCAAGAGACCCAGTACTTC. This gives the protein CASSMGRPWGQETQYF.

This sequence joins TRBV4-3 and TRBJ2-3; tentative D call: TRBD1 (5 bases). The CDR3 totals 17 residues. The V gene's germline CDR1 is LGHNA and CDR2 YSLEER. V lost 0 bases and J 1 base, leaving 14 bases between the germline ends. CDR3 bases: TGCGCCAGCAGCCAAGACCCAGGGAAGCGAGGCACAGATACGCAGTATTTT. This sequence encodes CASSQDPGKRGTDTQYF.

The V and J genes are TRBV27 and TRBJ2-1, with no clear D. The CDR3 extends over 16 amino acids. The V gene lost 6 bases and the J gene lost 0 bases, with 15 bases spanning the gap. CDR1 MNHEY and CDR2 SMNVEV come from the germline V gene (reference sequence). The CDR3, as DNA: TGTGCCAGCAGGGACCTCTCCCTACACTCCTACAATGAGCAGTTCTTC. It encodes CASRDLSLHSYNEQFF.

The gene calls are TRBV28 and TRBJ2-2; D perhaps matches TRBD2 (6 bases). Germline V gene data show CDR1 as MDHEN and CDR2 as SYDVKM. CDR3 length: 19 amino acids. V was trimmed by 5 bases and J by 2 bases, leaving 24 bases between them. The CDR3 loop reads CASSQQRAGYIRNTGELFF. CDR3 coding DNA: TGTGCCAGCAGTCAACAGCGGGCGGGATACATTCGTAACACCGGGGAGCTGTTTTTT.

The gene calls are TRBV5-1 and TRBJ2-2, with 9 bases lining up with TRBD1. V was clipped by 0 bases and J by 13 bases; unmatched bases: 7. This CDR3 has 14 amino acids. CDR1 and CDR2 from the germline V gene are SGHRS and YFSETQ. The CDR3 DNA reads TGCGCCAGCAGCTTGGACCTGACAGGGGGTAGGCTGTTTTTT. Amino acids: CASSLDLTGGRLFF.

The CDR3 sequence: CASSPPLLRGAHQPQHF. In DNA, the CDR3 is TGTGCCAGCAGCCCGCCCCTCCTGCGAGGAGCTCATCAGCCCCAGCATTTT. This chain joins TRBV7-2 and TRBJ1-5; no clear D gene. The germline V and J ends were trimmed by 5 bases and 5 bases, with 22 bases remaining between them. The CDR3 runs to 17 residues. Looked up from germline, CDR1 is SGHTA and CDR2 is FQGNSA.